This is a list of T cell receptor beta chains from one sample in a study of T-cell reconstitution after alpha-beta-depleted transplantation in children. TCRdb fed the PCR reads into MiXCR, producing one record per CDR3 protein. Here the sample spans approximately 490,000 distinct CDR3 sequences, about an eighth being singletons. The input for sequencing was PBMCs from the stem cell graft donor, taken from the stem cell graft. The receptors come from a human donor who donated a stem cell graft to a child with combined immunodeficiency. Each CDR3 is given with its conserved first and last residue. D genes are given only for firm matches. Size values are once, few and many counts, or a class for expanded clones, and some rows have none.

TGTGCCAGCAGTTCTCCGACCCGTTCTGGGGCCAACGTCCTGACTTTC	CASSSPTRSGANVLTF	NA	TRBJ2-6	TRBV6-5	NA
TGTGCCAGCAGTGAATTTGTCACAGGGACAGATACGCAGTATTTT	CASSEFVTGTDTQYF	NA	TRBJ2-3	TRBV25-1	NA
TGCGCCAGCAGCCAGCAGCCATCTAGCACAGATACGCAGTATTTT	CASSQQPSSTDTQYF	few	TRBJ2-3	TRBV4-3	NA
TGTGCCAGCAGTCTTCGGACAGGCGCGGACGGCTACACCTTC	CASSLRTGADGYTF	few	TRBJ1-2	TRBV12-3/TRBV12-4	TRBD1
TGTGCCAGCAGCCCCCCCCGGACAGGGGTTGCCGAGCAGTACTTC	CASSPPRTGVAEQYF	few	TRBJ2-7	TRBV12-3/TRBV12-4	TRBD1
TGTGCCAGCAGCTTAGCGGGGGGGTACTACAATGAGCAGTTCTTC	CASSLAGGYYNEQFF	many	TRBJ2-1	TRBV12-3/TRBV12-4	TRBD2
TGTGCCAGCATCGAGCGGGAGTCGGCATCCTACAATGAGCAGTTCTTC	CASIERESASYNEQFF	NA	TRBJ2-1	TRBV12-3/TRBV12-4	TRBD2
TGTGCCAGCAGTGAAGCGCGGACTAGCGGGGCCCGACATAGCACAGATACGCAGTATTTT	CASSEARTSGARHSTDTQYF	NA	TRBJ2-3	TRBV2	TRBD2
TGCGCCAGCAGCTTGTCGTCGAACACTGAAGCTTTCTTT	CASSLSSNTEAFF	few	TRBJ1-1	TRBV5-1	NA
TGTGCCAGCAGTTATGGGGCCGCGAACACCGGGGAGCTGTTTTTT	CASSYGAANTGELFF	NA	TRBJ2-2	TRBV6-5	NA
TGTGCCAGCAGCCAAGAGGTCTCGGGTCGCCTTGGCTACACCTTC	CASSQEVSGRLGYTF	few	TRBJ1-2	TRBV4-2	NA
TGTGCCTGGAGTCTTGGGAGTAGTATCCACGAGCAGTACTTC	CAWSLGSSIHEQYF	few	TRBJ2-7	TRBV30	NA
TGTGCCACCGGACAGGGGGCGCGAGGTGGCTACACCTTC	CATGQGARGGYTF	NA	TRBJ1-2	TRBV6-2/TRBV6-3	TRBD1
TGTGCCACCAGTGACGGACAGGACCTCTCGGGGACCGGGGAGCTGTTTTTT	CATSDGQDLSGTGELFF	many	TRBJ2-2	TRBV24-1	TRBD1
TGTGCCAGCAGCCAATTTTCAGGACTGGATACGCAGTATTTT	CASSQFSGLDTQYF	NA	TRBJ2-3	TRBV7-8	NA
TGTGCCAGCAGCCAAGATCGACTCGAAGCTTTCTTT	CASSQDRLEAFF	many	TRBJ1-1	TRBV3-1	NA
TGTGCCAGCAGGAAGACAGCGTGGGGCGAAAAACTGTTTTTT	CASRKTAWGEKLFF	NA	TRBJ1-4	TRBV6-1	NA
TGTGCCAGCACCCTCCCGACTGGCGGAACCTACGAGCAGTACTTC	CASTLPTGGTYEQYF	few	TRBJ2-7	TRBV7-9	NA
TGTGCCAGCAGCCCCGAGGGTGGAGATACGCAGTATTTT	CASSPEGGDTQYF	NA	TRBJ2-3	TRBV11-3	NA
TGCAGTGCAACAGGGGTGTGGGGACAGCCCCAGCATTTT	CSATGVWGQPQHF	NA	TRBJ1-5	TRBV20-1	TRBD1
TGTGCCAGCAGCGAAGGACAGTTTTCCTACGAGCAGTACTTC	CASSEGQFSYEQYF	NA	TRBJ2-7	TRBV14	NA
TGCGCCAGCAGCCAGGCAGGGTCGGGGCAGCCCCAGCATTTT	CASSQAGSGQPQHF	few	TRBJ1-5	TRBV4-3	NA
TGTGCCAGCAGCTTTGGCGGGACAGTGAATCCTAACTATGGCTACACCTTC	CASSFGGTVNPNYGYTF	few	TRBJ1-2	TRBV7-2	TRBD1
TGTGCCAGCACCCTTGCGGGGTGGGAGACCCAGTACTTC	CASTLAGWETQYF	many	TRBJ2-5	TRBV28	NA